The 13 T cell receptor beta chains given below trace back to one sample, sequenced in a study of human T cells and chemical hapten exposure. Time point indicated: pre-sensitization, week 0. The treatment was: therapeutic diphenylcyclopropenone sensitization with weekly scalp DPC. TCRdb fed the RACE reads into MiXCR, producing one record per CDR3 protein. The sample yields more than 300,000 distinct CDR3 sequences, around 5% seen once. Material: whole blood, obtained in connection with sensitization to the hapten diphenylcyclopropenone (DPC). These receptors were taken from a woman aged 18-29 years with alopecia areata. Some clones in this sample may be carry-over from other donors' samples.

This clonotype was seen many times. V gene TRBV28 combines with J gene TRBJ2-2; no reliable D call. Trimming took off 1 base at V and 1 base at J, with 10 bases between the two ends. The CDR3 covers 16 residues. Germline CDR1 reads MDHEN; CDR2 reads SYDVKM. The DNA of the CDR3 is TGTGCCAGCAGTTTATCAGCGACAATGAACACCGGGGAGCTGTTTTTT. Protein sequence: CASSLSATMNTGELFF.

The table lists this clonotype with many counts. V usage is TRBV6-4 and J usage is TRBJ2-2; maybe TRBD2 (5 bases). Trimming pared 6 bases from V and 0 bases from J, leaving 11 bases between. The CDR3 consists of 15 residues. Per the germline V gene, CDR1 is MRHNA and CDR2 is SNTAGT. The chain's CDR3 is CASSLEAANTGELFF. The DNA for the CDR3 is TGTGCCAGCAGCCTCGAAGCGGCGAACACCGGGGAGCTGTTTTTT.

The chain has TRBV7-2 and TRBJ1-5; TRBD1 matches at 8 bases. The CDR3 sequence is 16 residues long. J gave up 3 bases and V 4 bases, and 8 bases lay outside the gene matches. CDR1 and CDR2 (germline): SGHTA, FQGNSA. The CDR3 region is CASSSRQGSYNQPQHF. Here the CDR3 DNA reads TGTGCCAGCAGCTCCCGACAGGGGAGTTACAATCAGCCCCAGCATTTT.

There are many counts of this clonotype. This chain connects TRBV29-1 to TRBJ2-7; D ambiguous. Germline V gene lookup returns CDR1 SQVTM and CDR2 ANQGSEA. This CDR3 has 15 amino acids. The ends were cut back, 5 bases at V and 1 base at J, with 18 bases in the middle. CDR3 coding DNA: TGCAGCGTTAAAAAGGCGGACCTCCAATCCTACGAGCAGTACTTC. This sequence encodes CSVKKADLQSYEQYF.

This clonotype was observed many times. This chain joins TRBV15 and TRBJ1-6; no clear D. Germline V gives CDR1 LNHNV, CDR2 YYDKDF (reference sequence). The CDR3 sequence is 16 residues long. The V and J ends lost 1 base and 7 bases respectively, with 14 bases between them. The CDR3 nucleotides read TGTGCCACCAGCAGAGTAAGGGCGGGAGCCAATTCACCCCTCCACTTT. Translated: CATSRVRAGANSPLHF.

This clonotype was counted between two and nine times. This chain's CDR3 is CASSEQGVQGQPQHF. Written as DNA, the CDR3 is TGTGCCAGCAGTGAACAGGGGGTCCAGGGGCAGCCCCAGCATTTT. The chain carries TRBV6-1 and TRBJ1-5, with 7 bases lining up with TRBD1. In germline, CDR1 is MNHNS, CDR2 SASEGT. After removal of 2 bases from V and 7 bases from J, the junction contained 8 bases not matched to a gene. This CDR3 is 15 amino acids long.

This clonotype was counted ten times or more. The chain has TRBV7-3 and TRBJ1-2; 7 bases match TRBD1. The V segment lost 6 bases and the J segment 6 bases; nucleotides outside the gene matches: 4. From germline, CDR1 is SGHTA and CDR2 FQGTGA. The CDR3 is made up of 12 amino acids. As DNA, the CDR3 is TGTGCCAGCAGTTCCGGGACAGATGGCTACACCTTC. Amino acid sequence: CASSSGTDGYTF.

This clonotype was recorded many times. This chain links TRBV13 with TRBJ1-1; 8 bases align to TRBD1. V was clipped by 1 base and J by 11 bases; unmatched bases: 0. The length of the CDR3 is 11 residues. Germline V gene sequence: CDR1 PRHDT, CDR2 FYEKMQ (reference sequence). This chain's CDR3 is CASSLDRGAFF. Written as DNA, the CDR3 is TGTGCCAGCAGCTTAGACAGGGGGGCTTTCTTT.

There are many counts of this clonotype. The chain recombines TRBV11-2 with TRBJ2-5, with D possibly TRBD2 on 6 matching bases. V was trimmed by 0 bases and J by 2 bases, leaving 13 bases between them. Germline V gives CDR1 SGHAT, CDR2 FQNNGV. The CDR3 sequence is 16 residues long. This CDR3 reads CASSLEIRGLQETQYF. The CDR3 bases are TGTGCCAGCAGCTTAGAAATACGGGGGTTACAAGAGACCCAGTACTTC. Full variable domain (remainder filled in from reference TRBV11-2 and TRBJ2-5): EAGVAQSPRYKIIEKRQSVAFWCNPISGHATLYWYQQILGQGPKLLIQFQNNGVVDDSQLPKDRFSAERLKGVDSTLKIQPAKLEDSAVYLCASSLEIRGLQETQYFGPGTRLLVL.

This clonotype occurred a few times. This rearrangement joins TRBV6-1 to TRBJ1-1, with TRBD1 matching 11 bases. V gave up 3 bases and J gave up 7 bases; unmatched junction bases: 7. Germline CDR1 is MNHNS and CDR2 is SASEGT. This CDR3 is 15 amino acids long. The CDR3, as DNA: TGTGCCAGCAGTGAGTGGGACAGGGGGACTCATGAAGCTTTCTTT. It translates to CASSEWDRGTHEAFF.

This clonotype was picked up many times. This chain links TRBV2 with TRBJ2-3; D may be TRBD1 (5 bases). Trimming cost V 4 bases and J 4 bases, with 12 bases left between them. CDR1 and CDR2 (germline): SNHLY, FYNNEI. CDR3 length equals 14 residues. DNA for the CDR3: TGTGCCAGCAGTGTTCAGGGCTCCGCAGATACGCAGTATTTT. Its translation: CASSVQGSADTQYF. Complete variable domain (other parts from reference TRBV2 and TRBJ2-3): EPEVTQTPSHQVTQMGQEVILRCVPISNHLYFYWYRQILGQKVEFLVSFYNNEISEKSEIFDDQFSVERPDGSNFTLKIRSTKLEDSAMYFCASSVQGSADTQYFGPGTRLTVL.

This clonotype was counted between two and nine times. V gene TRBV6-1 combines with J gene TRBJ2-7, with D uncertain. V was clipped by 0 bases and J by 4 bases, with 13 bases between them. This CDR3 has 15 residues. Germline assignment: CDR1 MNHNS and CDR2 SASEGT. CDR3 loop: CASSEAPLTSYEQYF. CDR3 bases: TGTGCCAGCAGTGAAGCACCGCTTACCTCTTACGAGCAGTACTTC.

This clonotype has at least ten counts. The chain recombines TRBV4-3 with TRBJ2-6; possible D gene TRBD2, 6 bases. V was trimmed by 0 bases and J by 1 base, leaving 10 bases between them. The V gene's germline CDR1 is LGHNA and CDR2 YSLEER. CDR3 length: 17 amino acids. The CDR3 reads CASSQDPGTSGANVLTF. The CDR3 DNA is TGCGCCAGCAGCCAAGATCCGGGGACTTCTGGGGCCAACGTCCTGACTTTC.